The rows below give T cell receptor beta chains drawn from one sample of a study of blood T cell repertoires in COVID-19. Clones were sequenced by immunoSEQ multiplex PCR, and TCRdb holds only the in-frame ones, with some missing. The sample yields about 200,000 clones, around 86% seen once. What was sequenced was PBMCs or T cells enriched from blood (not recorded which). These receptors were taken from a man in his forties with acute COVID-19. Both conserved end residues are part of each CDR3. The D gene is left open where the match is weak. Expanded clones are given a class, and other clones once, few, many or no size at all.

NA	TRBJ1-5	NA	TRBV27	TGTGCCAGCAGTTTCGAGCCGAATCGGCCCCAGCATTTT	CASSFEPNRPQHF
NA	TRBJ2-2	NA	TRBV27	TGTGCCAGCAGTTTAGCCGGGAGCACCGGGGAGCTGTTTTTT	CASSLAGSTGELFF
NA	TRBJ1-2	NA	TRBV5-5	TGTGCCAGCAGCACTCTACAGGGTCGTGGCTACACCTTC	CASSTLQGRGYTF
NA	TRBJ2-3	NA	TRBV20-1	TGCAGTGCTAGTTGGGCCCGTAAAAGCACAGATACGCAGTATTTT	CSASWARKSTDTQYF
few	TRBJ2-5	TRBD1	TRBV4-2	TGTGCCAGCAGCCGCGGGACAGGGGATGGAGAGACCCAGTACTTC	CASSRGTGDGETQYF
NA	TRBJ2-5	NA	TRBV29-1	TGCAGCGTTGAAGGTGACAGGAGAGTCGAAGAGACCCAGTACTTC	CSVEGDRRVEETQYF
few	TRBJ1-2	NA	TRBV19	TGTGCCAGTAGCCTCGGACAGTTCTATGGCTACACCTTC	CASSLGQFYGYTF
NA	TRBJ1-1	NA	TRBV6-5	TGTGCCAGCGAGCGCAACCCTGAAGCTTTCTTT	CASERNPEAFF
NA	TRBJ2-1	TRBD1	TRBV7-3	TGTGCCAGCAGCTTAAGACAGGGGGCTGCCTACAATGAGCAGTTCTTC	CASSLRQGAAYNEQFF
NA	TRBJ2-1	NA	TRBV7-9	TGTGCCAGCAGCTTAGGGGAGTTGGGCTACAATGAGCAGTTCTTC	CASSLGELGYNEQFF